This T cell receptor (beta chain) was sequenced for a study of blood T cell repertoires in COVID-19 (TCRdb year 2020). Some background on the complete study: The collaborator samples originated in the United States, Italy and Spain and spanned the acute and convalescent phases of COVID-19. The samples were drawn from two sources: the first 160 participants of the ongoing ImmuneRACE study, and 1,000 to 1,500 subjects contributed by 6 global collaborators. The repertoires were released in a freely available public database meant as a resource for research on the immune response to SARS-CoV-2. A de-identified subject ID, COVID-19 status, age in years and sex were almost always included in the sample metadata. The dataset comprised deeply sampled blood TCRbeta repertoires from subjects exposed to, actively infected with, or recovered from COVID-19. Where available, HLA class I and class II types were taken from metadata supplied by the sample provider and were not determined by assay-based typing. The prospective study material was composed of cDNA or gDNA derived from T cells, B-cell-depleted T cells, or PBMCs. General conclusions and limits of the study: How much clinical and demographic metadata was included differed by source and by participant, and the metadata was provided uncurated.

Participants in the prospective study were aged about 18 to 95 years, lived in more than 20 United States geographic areas, and enrolled through a virtual design. In the prospective study, participants were assigned to cohorts based on the clinical history participants reported in a screening survey and a study questionnaire. Recovered participants in ImmuneRACE Cohort 3 were defined as having two consecutive negative NP/OP PCR tests, clearance from a healthcare professional, or resolution of symptoms. In the prospective study, whole blood, serum and a nasopharyngeal or oropharyngeal swab were collected from each participant by mobile phlebotomists. Participants in the prospective study had the option to provide additional blood draws and questionnaires over an approximately 2-month period. Before DNA extraction, prospective study blood samples were shipped either frozen or at room temperature.

TCRbeta CDR3 regions were amplified from genomic DNA using the immunoSEQ Assay, a bias-controlled multiplex PCR. On the study's bioinformatics: Within the assay, amplification of reference gene primers was used to estimate how many nucleated cells each sample contained. To quantify the absolute abundance of each unique TCRbeta CDR3 rearrangement, sequence reads were collapsed and filtered. For each sample, productive Simpson clonality was calculated as the square root of Simpson's diversity index across productive rearrangements. The source is immuneACCESS, and TCRdb retained only in-frame sequences with V and J called. Part of the clones is not carried over; for the studies checked, unresolved V genes explain less than half of this, and the remainder is unexplained. V and J calls and clone size come straight from that table; D and trimming were deduced from the DNA. For this sample there are some 330,000 clones; roughly 80% appear just once. The ten largest clones take up approximately 5% of the sample.

Remarks on this clone: No cognate antigen has been identified for it. No clone much larger than this one lies a single base away; base qualities are absent.

V ends up 0 bases short and J 4 bases short, with an unmatched junction base count of 1. CDR1 is given as SGHRS and CDR2 as YFSETQ, both from the germline V gene. From cysteine to phenylalanine, the CDR3 is 15 amino acids long. Of the read, only the CDR3 DNA is kept; its 45 bases are in frame from base 1. The source is a woman between 45 and 65 years old who had recovered from COVID-19. The sample comprised PBMCs or T cells enriched from blood (not recorded which). The rearrangement combines TRBV5-1 with TRBJ1-5; 10 middle bases align to TRBD1. The DNA reads as follows: TGCGCCAGCAGCTTGGGGACAGGGGGAAATCAGCCCCAGCATTTT. This gives the protein CASSLGTGGNQPQHF.